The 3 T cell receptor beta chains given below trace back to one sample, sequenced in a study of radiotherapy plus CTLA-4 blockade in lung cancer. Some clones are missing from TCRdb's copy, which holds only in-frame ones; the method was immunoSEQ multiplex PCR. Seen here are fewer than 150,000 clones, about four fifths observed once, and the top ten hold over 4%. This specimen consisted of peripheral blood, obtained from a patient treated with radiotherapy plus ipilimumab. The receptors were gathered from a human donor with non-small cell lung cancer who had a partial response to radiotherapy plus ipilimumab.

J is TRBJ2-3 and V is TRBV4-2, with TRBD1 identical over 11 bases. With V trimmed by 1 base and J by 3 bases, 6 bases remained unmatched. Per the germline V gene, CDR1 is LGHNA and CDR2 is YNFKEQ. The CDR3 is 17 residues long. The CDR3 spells CASSQVIGTGGTDTQYF. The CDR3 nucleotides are TGTGCCAGCAGCCAAGTTATTGGGACAGGGGGGACAGATACGCAGTATTTT.

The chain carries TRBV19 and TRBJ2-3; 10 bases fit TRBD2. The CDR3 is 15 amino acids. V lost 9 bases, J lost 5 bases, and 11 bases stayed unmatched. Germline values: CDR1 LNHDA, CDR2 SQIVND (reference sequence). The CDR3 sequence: CASSETSGIEDTQYF. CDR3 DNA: TGTGCCAGCTCGGAAACTAGCGGGATTGAAGATACGCAGTATTTT.

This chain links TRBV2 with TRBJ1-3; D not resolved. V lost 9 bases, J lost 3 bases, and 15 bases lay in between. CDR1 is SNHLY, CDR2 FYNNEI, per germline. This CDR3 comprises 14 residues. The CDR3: CASLADVLGNTIYF. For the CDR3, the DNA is TGTGCCAGTTTAGCTGACGTGCTTGGAAACACCATATATTTT.